The T cell receptor beta chain under discussion was sequenced for a study of response to subunit inactivated influenza vaccine. Study-level findings and limits: The authors put forward the suggestion that each seasonal influenza vaccination may bring in only a limited number of new T cells.

TCRdb reanalysed the RT-PCR reads using MiXCR and keeps one entry per CDR3 protein. The data hold over 800,000 distinct CDR3 sequences, with about 20% observed a single time. This clonotype has a handful of counts. As yet, its antigen is unknown. V lost 0 bases to trimming and J lost 4 bases, with 9 bases between them. CDR3 size: 14 residues. Germline V gene sequence: CDR1 LGHNA, CDR2 YSLEER. The rearrangement uses TRBV4-3 and TRBJ1-2, with D uncertain. This specimen consisted of PBMCs from blood, obtained around 5 days after vaccination. The receptor's source is a man aged 45-65 years who received an inactivated influenza vaccine. The CDR3 DNA follows: TGCGCCAGCAGCCAAGATCTGGGCACCTATGGCTACACCTTC. Protein sequence: CASSQDLGTYGYTF.